The T cell receptor (beta chain) described here comes from a study of blood T cell repertoires in COVID-19 (dated by TCRdb to between 2020 and 2021). At the level of the whole study: The collaborator samples originated in the United States, Italy and Spain and spanned the acute and convalescent phases of COVID-19. The dataset comprised deeply sampled blood TCRbeta repertoires from subjects exposed to, actively infected with, or recovered from COVID-19. A de-identified subject ID, COVID-19 status, age in years and sex were almost always included in the sample metadata. Samples were obtained from the ongoing ImmuneRACE study (first 160 participants) and from over 1,000 subjects provided by 6 global collaborators. Where HLA class I and class II types were available, the types were taken from metadata supplied by the sample provider, not from assay-based typing. The repertoires were released in a freely available public database meant as a resource for research on the immune response to SARS-CoV-2. The material from the prospective study consisted of cDNA or gDNA derived from T cells, B-cell-depleted T cells, or PBMCs.

A remark on this clone: This clone's antigen is unknown. No much larger clone is present one base from it, and per-base qualities are unavailable.

Study-wide findings and limitations: How much clinical and demographic metadata was included differed by source and by participant, and the metadata was provided uncurated.

From the cysteine through the phenylalanine, the CDR3 covers 16 amino acids. The DNA shown is the 48-base CDR3, in frame from base 1. Germline trimming: 2 bases from V, 8 bases from J; junction bases outside gene matches: 9. CDR1 and CDR2, looked up from the germline V gene, are SGHRS and YFSETQ. TCRbeta CDR3 regions were amplified from genomic DNA using the immunoSEQ Assay, a bias-controlled multiplex PCR. Per the original workflow: Within the assay, amplification of reference gene primers was used to estimate how many nucleated cells each sample contained. To quantify the absolute abundance of each unique TCRbeta CDR3 rearrangement, sequence reads were collapsed and filtered. For each sample, productive Simpson clonality was calculated as the square root of Simpson's diversity index across productive rearrangements. TCRdb holds this immuneACCESS table with in-frame rearrangements only. Some clones are missing; in checked studies, unresolved V genes explain under half, and the rest has no known cause. V, J and clone size reflect that table, while D and trimming were determined from the DNA. This sample holds around 39,000 clones; over 70% were observed only once. Approximately 30% of the sample is taken by the ten largest.

Whole blood was collected in K2EDTA tubes by collaborating institutions according to the institutions' own protocols. For TCRbeta analysis, collaborators shipped samples as frozen whole blood, isolated PBMCs, or DNA extracted from either of those sample types. Sequencing was performed on peripheral blood. The sequence came from a man older than 75 with active or convalescent COVID-19. Recombination connected TRBV5-1 to TRBJ2-2, with 10 bases in between that match TRBD2. CDR3 sequence: CASSFPSSGGVGELFF. The DNA is as follows: TGCGCCAGCAGCTTCCCGTCTAGCGGGGGAGTAGGGGAGCTGTTTTTT.